This TCR beta chain was sequenced for a study of blood T cell repertoires in COVID-19 (dated by TCRdb to the early 2020s). Background for the entire study: Collaborator samples came from the United States, Italy and Spain and covered acute and convalescent phases of COVID-19. The samples were drawn from two sources: the first 160 participants of the ongoing ImmuneRACE study, and 1,200 or so subjects contributed by 6 global collaborators. Deeply sampled blood TCRbeta repertoires from subjects exposed to, actively infected with, or recovered from COVID-19 were included in the dataset. The repertoires were released in a freely available public database intended as a resource for research on the immune response to SARS-CoV-2. The sample metadata nearly always contained a de-identified subject ID, COVID-19 status, age in years and sex. Where available, HLA class I and class II types were taken from metadata supplied by the sample provider and were not determined by assay-based typing. The material from the prospective study consisted of cDNA or gDNA derived from T cells, B-cell-depleted T cells, or PBMCs. Study-level results and caveats: How much clinical and demographic metadata was included differed by source and by participant, and the metadata was provided uncurated.

The immunoSEQ Assay, a bias-controlled multiplex PCR, was used to amplify TCRbeta CDR3 regions from genomic DNA. The original methods were these. The number of nucleated cells in each sample was estimated by amplification of reference gene primers within the assay. Sequence reads were collapsed and filtered to measure the absolute abundance of every unique TCRbeta CDR3 rearrangement. Productive Simpson clonality was computed per sample as the square root of Simpson's diversity index over productive rearrangements. This immuneACCESS table, as held by TCRdb, lists in-frame sequences with V and J called but not all clones. Of the missing ones, under half trace to an unresolved V gene in checked studies; the others have no known cause. V, J and clone size reflect that table, while D and trimming were determined from the DNA. The sample includes approximately 200,000 clones, with around 85% observed a single time. Approximately 19% of the sample is taken by the ten largest.

Of note for this clone: This clone's antigen is unknown. Qualities for individual bases were not recorded, and no much larger clone is one base off.

In the prospective study, participants were about 18 to 95 years old, resided in 25 or so geographic areas of the United States, and were enrolled through a virtual design. In the prospective study, participants were assigned to cohorts based on the clinical history participants reported in a screening survey and a study questionnaire. Recovered participants in ImmuneRACE Cohort 3 were defined as having two consecutive negative NP/OP PCR tests, clearance from a healthcare professional, or resolution of symptoms. Mobile phlebotomists in the prospective study collected whole blood, serum and a nasopharyngeal or oropharyngeal swab from every participant. Prospective study participants could optionally give additional blood draws and questionnaires over an approximately 2-month period. Before DNA extraction, blood samples from the prospective study were shipped at room temperature or frozen. CDR1 and CDR2 are read off the germline V gene as MNHEY and SVGAGI. V lost 5 bases and J lost 1 base; the stretch between them is 6 bases long. The CDR3 numbers 13 residues from cysteine through phenylalanine. The retained sequence is limited to the CDR3, 39 bases, with the frame set at the first base.

The V gene is TRBV6-5 and the J gene is TRBJ2-1; a tentative D call is TRBD1 (5 bases match). This receptor was identified in a man in his forties who had recovered from COVID-19. What was sequenced was PBMCs or T cells enriched from blood (not recorded which). The bases read TGTGCCAGCAGTCCAGGGTCCTACAATGAGCAGTTCTTC. This gives the protein CASSPGSYNEQFF.